This T cell receptor beta chain stems from a study of response to subunit inactivated influenza vaccine. Whole-study findings and limits: Researchers suggested that each seasonal influenza vaccination recruits few new T cells.

TCRdb reprocessed the RT-PCR reads with MiXCR, giving one entry per CDR3 protein. Counted here are roughly 700,000 distinct CDR3 sequences, roughly 14% occurring once; the ten biggest clones make up 6.5% to 8.5%. This clonotype has a handful of counts. Its specificity is unknown. This CDR3 is built from 17 residues. Germline V gives CDR1 SGHRS, CDR2 YFSETQ. The J segment lost 5 bases and the V segment lost 4 bases, leaving 18 bases of the junction unmatched. The chain is built from TRBV5-1 and TRBJ2-7; 7 positions agree with TRBD1. The sample was PBMCs from blood, taken around 14 days before vaccination. This receptor was taken from a man aged 45-60 years who received an inactivated influenza vaccine. CDR3 region: CASSGRDRALRTDEQYF. CDR3 in DNA: TGCGCCAGCAGCGGCCGGGACAGAGCCCTACGTACGGACGAGCAGTACTTC.